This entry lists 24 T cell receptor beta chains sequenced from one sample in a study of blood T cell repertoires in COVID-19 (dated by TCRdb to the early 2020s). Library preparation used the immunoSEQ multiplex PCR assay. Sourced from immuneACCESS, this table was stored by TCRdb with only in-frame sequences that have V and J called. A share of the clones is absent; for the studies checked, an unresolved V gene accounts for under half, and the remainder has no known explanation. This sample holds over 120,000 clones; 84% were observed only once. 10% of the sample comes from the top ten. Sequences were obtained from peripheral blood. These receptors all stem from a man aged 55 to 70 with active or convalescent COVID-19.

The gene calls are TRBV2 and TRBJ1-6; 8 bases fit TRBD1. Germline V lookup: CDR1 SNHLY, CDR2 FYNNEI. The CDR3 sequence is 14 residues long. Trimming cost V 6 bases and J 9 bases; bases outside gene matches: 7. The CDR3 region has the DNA TGTGCCAGCAGGGCCGGGACAGGCGGTTCACCCCTCCACTTT. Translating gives CASRAGTGGSPLHF.

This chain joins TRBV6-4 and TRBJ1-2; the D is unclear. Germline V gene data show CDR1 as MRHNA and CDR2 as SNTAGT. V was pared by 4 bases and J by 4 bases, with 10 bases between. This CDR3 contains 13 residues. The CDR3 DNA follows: TGTGCCAGCAGTGCCGGGAAGAGCTATGGCTACACCTTC. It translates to CASSAGKSYGYTF.

CDR3 amino acids: CASSPPNRAQIEEAFF. The CDR3 DNA follows: TGTGCCAGCTCACCACCGAACAGGGCGCAGATCGAAGAAGCTTTCTTT. The J gene is TRBJ1-1, the V gene TRBV18; D is possibly TRBD1 (6 bases). The germline V and J ends were trimmed by 0 bases and 8 bases, with 19 bases remaining between them. The CDR3 sequence is 16 residues long. In germline, CDR1 is KGHSH, CDR2 LQKENI.

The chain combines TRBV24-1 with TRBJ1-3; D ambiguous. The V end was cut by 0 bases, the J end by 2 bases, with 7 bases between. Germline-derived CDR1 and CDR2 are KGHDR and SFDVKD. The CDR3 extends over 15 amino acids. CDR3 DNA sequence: TGTGCCACCAGTGATTTGAGCGGTACTGGAAACACCATATATTTT. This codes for CATSDLSGTGNTIYF.

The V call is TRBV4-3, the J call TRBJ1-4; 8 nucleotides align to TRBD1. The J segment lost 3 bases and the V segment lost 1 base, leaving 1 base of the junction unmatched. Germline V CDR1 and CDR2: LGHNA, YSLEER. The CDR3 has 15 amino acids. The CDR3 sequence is CASSQVQGANEKLFF. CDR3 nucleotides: TGCGCCAGCAGCCAAGTACAGGGGGCTAATGAAAAACTGTTTTTT.

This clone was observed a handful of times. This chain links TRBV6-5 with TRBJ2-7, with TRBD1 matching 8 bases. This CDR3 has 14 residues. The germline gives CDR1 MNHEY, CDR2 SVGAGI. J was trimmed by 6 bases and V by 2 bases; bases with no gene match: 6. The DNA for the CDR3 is TGTGCCAGCAGTTACGCGGACAGGGCTGGCGAGCAGTACGTC. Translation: CASSYADRAGEQYV.

CDR3 loop: CASSAKTGAMFGELFF. The CDR3 DNA reads TGTGCCAGCAGTGCGAAGACAGGGGCGATGTTCGGGGAGCTGTTTTTT. The chain couples TRBV25-1 to TRBJ2-2, with 8 bases lining up with TRBD1. The J segment lost 7 bases and the V segment lost 4 bases, leaving 11 bases of the junction unmatched. In germline, CDR1 is MGHDK, CDR2 SYGVNS. This CDR3 is 16 amino acids long.

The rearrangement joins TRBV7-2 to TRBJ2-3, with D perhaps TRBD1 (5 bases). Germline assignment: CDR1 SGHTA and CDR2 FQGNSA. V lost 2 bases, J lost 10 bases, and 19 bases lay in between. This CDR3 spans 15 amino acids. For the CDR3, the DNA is TGTGCCAGCAGCTTACGGCTGGGGCTGGGTCGGTCGCAGTATTTT. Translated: CASSLRLGLGRSQYF.

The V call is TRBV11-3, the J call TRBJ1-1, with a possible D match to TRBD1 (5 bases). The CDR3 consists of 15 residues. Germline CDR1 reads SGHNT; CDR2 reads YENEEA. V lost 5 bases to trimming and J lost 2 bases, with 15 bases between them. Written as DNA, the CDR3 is TGTGCCAGCAGCAAGGGGCCGCCCGAAAACACTGAAGCTTTCTTT. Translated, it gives CASSKGPPENTEAFF.

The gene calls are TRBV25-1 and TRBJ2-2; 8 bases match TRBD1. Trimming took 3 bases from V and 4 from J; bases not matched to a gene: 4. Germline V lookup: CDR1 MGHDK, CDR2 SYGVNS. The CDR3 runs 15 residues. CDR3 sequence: CASSEDRAPTGELFF. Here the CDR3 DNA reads TGTGCCAGCAGTGAGGACAGGGCCCCCACCGGGGAGCTGTTTTTT.

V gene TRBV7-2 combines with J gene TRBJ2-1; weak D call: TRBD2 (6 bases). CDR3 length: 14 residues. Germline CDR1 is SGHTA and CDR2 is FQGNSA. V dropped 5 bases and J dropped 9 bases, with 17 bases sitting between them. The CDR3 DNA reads TGTGCCAGCAGCCCCGGGACTTTGTTGGGTGAGCAGTTCTTC. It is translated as CASSPGTLLGEQFF.

The CDR3 DNA reads TGTGCCAGCAGTGAAGGGGACAGTAATTCACCCCTCCACTTT. Translation: CASSEGDSNSPLHF. The gene calls are TRBV6-1 and TRBJ1-6, with 7 bases matching TRBD1. J gave up 6 bases and V 1 base, and 0 bases lay outside the gene matches. CDR1 is MNHNS, CDR2 SASEGT, per germline. The CDR3 extends over 14 amino acids.

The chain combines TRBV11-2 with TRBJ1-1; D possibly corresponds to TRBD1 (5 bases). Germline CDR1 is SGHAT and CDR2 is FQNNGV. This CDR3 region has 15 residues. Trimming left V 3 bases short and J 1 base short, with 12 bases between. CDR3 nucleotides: TGTGCCAGCAGCTTGGGGCCCGGGCCGAACACTGAAGCTTTCTTT. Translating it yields CASSLGPGPNTEAFF.

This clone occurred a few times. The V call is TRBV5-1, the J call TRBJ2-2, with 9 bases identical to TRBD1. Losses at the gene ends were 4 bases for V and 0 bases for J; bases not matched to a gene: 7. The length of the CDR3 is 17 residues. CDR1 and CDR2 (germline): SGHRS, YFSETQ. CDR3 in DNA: TGCGCCAGCAGCCACGGACAGGGGACCGCGAACACCGGGGAGCTGTTTTTT. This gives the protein CASSHGQGTANTGELFF.

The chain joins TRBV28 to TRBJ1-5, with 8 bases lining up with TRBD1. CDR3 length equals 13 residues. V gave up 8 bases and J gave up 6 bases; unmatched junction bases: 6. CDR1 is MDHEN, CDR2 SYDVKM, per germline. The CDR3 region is CASQGAFSQPQHF. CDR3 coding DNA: TGTGCCAGCCAGGGGGCGTTCAGTCAGCCCCAGCATTTT.

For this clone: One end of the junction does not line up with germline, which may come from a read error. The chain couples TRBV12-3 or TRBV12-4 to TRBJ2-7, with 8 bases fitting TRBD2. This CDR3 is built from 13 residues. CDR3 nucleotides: TGTGCCAGCAGTCCTGATCAGCGGGGGCGGATCATTTTC. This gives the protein CASSPDQRGRIIF.

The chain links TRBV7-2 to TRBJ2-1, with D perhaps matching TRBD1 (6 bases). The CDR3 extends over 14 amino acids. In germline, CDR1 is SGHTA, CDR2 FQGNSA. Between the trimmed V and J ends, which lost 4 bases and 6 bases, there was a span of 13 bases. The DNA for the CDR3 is TGTGCCAGCAGCTCACGAGACAGGACCAATGAGCAGTTCTTC. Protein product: CASSSRDRTNEQFF. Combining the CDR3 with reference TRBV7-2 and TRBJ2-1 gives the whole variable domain GAGVSQSPSNKVTEKGKDVELRCDPISGHTALYWYRQSLGQGLEFLIYFQGNSAPDKSGLPSDRFSAERTGGSVSTLTIQRTQQEDSAVYLCASSSRDRTNEQFFGPGTRLTVL.

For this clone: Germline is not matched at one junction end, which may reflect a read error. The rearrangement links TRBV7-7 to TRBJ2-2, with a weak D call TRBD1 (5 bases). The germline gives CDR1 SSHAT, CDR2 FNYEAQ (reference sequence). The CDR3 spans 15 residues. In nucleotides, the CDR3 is TGTGCTAGCAGCTTATTGGGCCCAGGGACCGGGGAGCTGTTTTTT. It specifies CASSLLGPGTGELFF. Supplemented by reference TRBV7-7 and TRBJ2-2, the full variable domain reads GAGVSQSPRYKVTKRGQDVTLRCDPISSHATLYWYQQALGQGPEFLTYFNYEAQPDKSGLPSDRFSAERPEGSISTLTIQRTEQRDSAMYRCASSLLGPGTGELFFGEGSRLTVL.

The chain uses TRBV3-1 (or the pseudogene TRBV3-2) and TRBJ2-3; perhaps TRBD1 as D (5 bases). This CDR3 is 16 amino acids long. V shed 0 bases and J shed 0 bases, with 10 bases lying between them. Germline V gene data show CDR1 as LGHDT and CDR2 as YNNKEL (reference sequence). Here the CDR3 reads CASSQEYRKSTDTQYF. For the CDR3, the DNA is TGTGCCAGCAGCCAAGAATACAGGAAAAGCACAGATACGCAGTATTTT.

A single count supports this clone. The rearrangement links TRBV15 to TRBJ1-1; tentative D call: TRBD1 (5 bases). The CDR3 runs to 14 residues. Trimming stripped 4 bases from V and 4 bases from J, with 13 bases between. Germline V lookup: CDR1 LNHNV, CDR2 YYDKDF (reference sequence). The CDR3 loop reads CATSIKGLGTEAFF. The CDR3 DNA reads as TGTGCCACCAGCATTAAGGGGCTCGGCACTGAAGCTTTCTTT.

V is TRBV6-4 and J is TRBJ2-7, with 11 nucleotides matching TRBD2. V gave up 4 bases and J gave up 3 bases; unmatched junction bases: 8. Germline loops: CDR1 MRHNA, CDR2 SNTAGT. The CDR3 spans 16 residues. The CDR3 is CASSVLGLAGGYEQYV. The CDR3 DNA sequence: TGTGCCAGCAGTGTCCTGGGTCTAGCGGGAGGCTACGAGCAGTACGTC.

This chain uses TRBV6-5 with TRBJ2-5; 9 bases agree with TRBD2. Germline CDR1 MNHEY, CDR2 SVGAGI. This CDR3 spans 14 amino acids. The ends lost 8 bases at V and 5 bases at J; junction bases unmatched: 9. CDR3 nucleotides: TGTGCCAGCGGGGATGCGGGAGGGAAGGAGACCCAGTACTTC. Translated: CASGDAGGKETQYF.

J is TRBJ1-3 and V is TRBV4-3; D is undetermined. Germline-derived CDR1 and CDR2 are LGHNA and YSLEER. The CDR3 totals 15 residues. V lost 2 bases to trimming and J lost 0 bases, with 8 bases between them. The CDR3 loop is CASSQTYHSGNTIYF. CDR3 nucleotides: TGCGCCAGCAGCCAAACCTATCACTCTGGAAACACCATATATTTT.

CDR3 bases: TGTGCCAGCAGCTTGGTGGGACAGGGGTCGGGCACTGAAGCTTTCTTT. Protein product: CASSLVGQGSGTEAFF. The chain has TRBV5-5 and TRBJ1-1; 10 bases are shared with TRBD1. The germline V gene encodes CDR1 SGHKS and CDR2 YYEKEE (reference sequence). J was trimmed by 4 bases and V by 0 bases; bases with no gene match: 6. The length of the CDR3 is 16 residues. Full variable domain (missing parts from reference TRBV5-5 and TRBJ1-1): DAGVTQSPTHLIKTRGQQVTLRCSPISGHKSVSWYQQVLGQGPQFIFQYYEKEERGRGNFPDRFSARQFPNYSSELNVNALLLGDSALYLCASSLVGQGSGTEAFFGQGTRLTVV.